This T cell receptor (beta chain) was identified during a study of blood T cells in healthy people across ages. Study-level results: While age rose, TCR beta diversity per million T cells dropped in a roughly linear way.

Next came a second PCR, run for about 6 to 12 cycles, which used a sample-barcoded 5' primer along with a J-beta primer mix. Each cDNA molecule, via a template-switch adaptor with 12 random nucleotides, was tagged. TCRdb used MiXCR to reprocess the 5' RACE reads, holding one entry per CDR3 protein. The sample includes hundreds of thousands of distinct CDR3 sequences, 25% to 30% seen only once; the top ten take roughly 17%. The germline V gene has CDR1 SGHRS and CDR2 YFSETQ. The CDR3 totals 16 residues. Comment on this clonotype: Antigen: not known. It may be a read error: a sequence one base away is much more abundant.

The chain joins TRBV5-1 to TRBJ2-1; a weak D match, TRBD1 (5 bases). The J call could be wrong; TRBJ2-7 is a better fit for the DNA end. This receptor was obtained from a woman of 80 years or more in good health. Material: blood. CDR3 residues: CASSLGHPVPYNEQYF. The CDR3 DNA is TGCGCCAGCAGCTTAGGACACCCGGTCCCCTACAATGAGCAGTACTTC.